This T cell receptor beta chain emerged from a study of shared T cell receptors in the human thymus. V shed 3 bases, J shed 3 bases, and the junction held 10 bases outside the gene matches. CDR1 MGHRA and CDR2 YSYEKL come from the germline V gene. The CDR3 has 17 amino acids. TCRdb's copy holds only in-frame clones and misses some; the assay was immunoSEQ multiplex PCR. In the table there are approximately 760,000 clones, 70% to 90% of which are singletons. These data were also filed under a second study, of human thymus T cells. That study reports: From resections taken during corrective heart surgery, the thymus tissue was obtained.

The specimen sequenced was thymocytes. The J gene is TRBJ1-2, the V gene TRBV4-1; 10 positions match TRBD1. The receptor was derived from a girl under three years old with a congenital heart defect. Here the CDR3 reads CASSHRRGGQGYYGYTF. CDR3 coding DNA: TGCGCCAGCAGCCATAGGAGGGGGGGACAGGGGTACTATGGCTACACCTTC.